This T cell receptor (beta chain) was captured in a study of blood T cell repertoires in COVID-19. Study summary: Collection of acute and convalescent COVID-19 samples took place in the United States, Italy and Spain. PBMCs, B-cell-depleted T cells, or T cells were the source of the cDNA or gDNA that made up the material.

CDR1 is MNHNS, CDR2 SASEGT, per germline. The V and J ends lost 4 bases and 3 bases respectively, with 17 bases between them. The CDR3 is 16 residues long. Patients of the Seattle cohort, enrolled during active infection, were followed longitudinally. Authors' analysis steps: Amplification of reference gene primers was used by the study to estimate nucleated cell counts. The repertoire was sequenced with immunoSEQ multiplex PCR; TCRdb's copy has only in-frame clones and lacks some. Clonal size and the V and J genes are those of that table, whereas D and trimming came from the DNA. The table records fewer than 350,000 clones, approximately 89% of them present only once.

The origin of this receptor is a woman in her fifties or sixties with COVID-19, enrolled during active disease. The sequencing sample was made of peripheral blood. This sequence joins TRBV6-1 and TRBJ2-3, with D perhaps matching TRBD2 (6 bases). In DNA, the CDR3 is TGTGCCAGCAGTGCGACCCCGGGAGTGGGGACAGATACGCAGTATTTT. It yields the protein CASSATPGVGTDTQYF.